Given below is one T cell receptor (beta chain) in context. What it binds is unknown. Production of TCR cDNA was by 5'RACE template switching, which also added a universal primer site and UMIs. Via MiXCR, TCRdb re-called the 5' RACE reads, giving one row per CDR3 protein. The table includes 310,000 or so distinct CDR3 sequences, around 4% detected once. The data were taken from a study of T cells after yellow fever vaccination. Study-wide findings and caveats: Most clones from primary vaccination resurfaced after the booster (around 95% CD4, approximately 88% CD8). The presence of abundant clonotypes contaminating from the bulk population was possible in FACS-sorted repertoires.

The germline V gene encodes CDR1 LGHNA and CDR2 YNFKEQ. The CDR3 length is 15 residues. Deletions cut 5 bases from V and 3 bases from J, with 13 bases between. The input for sequencing was PBMCs, taken on the day of the yellow fever booster vaccination. This chain connects TRBV4-2 to TRBJ2-2; D perhaps matches TRBD2 (6 bases). The receptor was isolated from a man younger than 35 who received the YFV17D yellow fever vaccine. CDR3 sequence: CASSSRGADTGELFF. In DNA, the CDR3 is TGTGCCAGCAGCAGTCGCGGGGCAGACACCGGGGAGCTGTTTTTT.